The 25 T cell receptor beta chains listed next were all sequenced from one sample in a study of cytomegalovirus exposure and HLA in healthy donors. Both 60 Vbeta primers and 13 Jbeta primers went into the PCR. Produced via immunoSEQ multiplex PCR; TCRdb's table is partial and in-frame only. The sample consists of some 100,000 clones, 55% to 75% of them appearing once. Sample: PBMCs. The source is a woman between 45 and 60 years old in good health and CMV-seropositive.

DNA of the CDR3: TGTGCCAGCAGCGTAGGGCTAGCGGGTAGTTTTGGGGAGCTGTTTTTT. This translates into CASSVGLAGSFGELFF. The chain employs TRBV9 and TRBJ2-2, with 8 bases identical to TRBD2. Germline CDR1 and CDR2: SGDLS and YYNGEE. This CDR3 spans 16 amino acids. V dropped 0 bases and J dropped 8; count of bases not matched to a gene: 9.

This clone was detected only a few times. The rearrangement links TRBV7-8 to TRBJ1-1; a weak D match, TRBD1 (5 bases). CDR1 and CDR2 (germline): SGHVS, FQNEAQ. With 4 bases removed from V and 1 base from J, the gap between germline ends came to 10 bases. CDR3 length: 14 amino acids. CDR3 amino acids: CASSSWTSNTEAFF. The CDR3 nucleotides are TGTGCCAGCAGCTCCTGGACATCGAACACTGAAGCTTTCTTT.

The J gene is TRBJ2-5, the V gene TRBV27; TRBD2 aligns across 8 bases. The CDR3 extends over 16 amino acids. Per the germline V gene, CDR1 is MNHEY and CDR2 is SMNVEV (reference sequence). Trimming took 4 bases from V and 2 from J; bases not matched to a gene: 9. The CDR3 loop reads CASSSISGARQETQYF. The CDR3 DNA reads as TGTGCCAGCAGTTCGATTAGCGGGGCCAGGCAAGAGACCCAGTACTTC.

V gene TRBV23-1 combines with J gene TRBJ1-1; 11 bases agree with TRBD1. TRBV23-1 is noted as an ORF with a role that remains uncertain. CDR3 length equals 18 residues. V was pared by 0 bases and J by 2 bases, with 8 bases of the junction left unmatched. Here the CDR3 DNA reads TGCGCCAGCAGTCAATCGTCGAGGACAGGGGGCAGAAACACTGAAGCTTTCTTT. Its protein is CASSQSSRTGGRNTEAFF.

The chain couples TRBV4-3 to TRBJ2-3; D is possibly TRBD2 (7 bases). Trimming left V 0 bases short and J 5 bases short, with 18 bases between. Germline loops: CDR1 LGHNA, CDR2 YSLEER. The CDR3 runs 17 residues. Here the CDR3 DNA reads TGCGCCAGCAGCCAAGAGGGGAGGGGGGGAATAGTAGATACGCAGTATTTT. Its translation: CASSQEGRGGIVDTQYF.

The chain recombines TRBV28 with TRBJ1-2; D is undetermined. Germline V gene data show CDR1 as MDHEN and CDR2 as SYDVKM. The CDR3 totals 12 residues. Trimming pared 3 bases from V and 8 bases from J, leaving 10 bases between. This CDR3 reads CASSLRPLGYTF. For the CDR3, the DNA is TGTGCCAGCAGTTTGAGGCCTTTAGGCTACACCTTC.

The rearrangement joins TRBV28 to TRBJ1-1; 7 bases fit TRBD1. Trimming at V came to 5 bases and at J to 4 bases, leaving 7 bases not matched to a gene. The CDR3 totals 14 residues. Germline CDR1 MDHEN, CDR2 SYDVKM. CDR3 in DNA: TGTGCCAGCAGTACAGGGGCGAGGGTCACTGAAGCTTTCTTT. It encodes CASSTGARVTEAFF.

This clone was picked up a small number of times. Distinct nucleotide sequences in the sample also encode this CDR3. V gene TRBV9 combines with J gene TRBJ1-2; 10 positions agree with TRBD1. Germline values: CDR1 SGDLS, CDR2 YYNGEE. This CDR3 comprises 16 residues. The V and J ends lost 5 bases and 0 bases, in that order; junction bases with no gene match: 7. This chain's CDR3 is CASRQTGTGANYGYTF. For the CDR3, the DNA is TGTGCCAGCAGACAAACCGGGACAGGGGCTAACTATGGCTACACCTTC.

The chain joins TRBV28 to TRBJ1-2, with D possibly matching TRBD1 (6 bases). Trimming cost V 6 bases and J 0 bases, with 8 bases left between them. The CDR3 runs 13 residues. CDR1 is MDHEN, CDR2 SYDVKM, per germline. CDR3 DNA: TGTGCCAGCAGGCGACAGGCTAACTATGGCTACACCTTC. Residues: CASRRQANYGYTF.

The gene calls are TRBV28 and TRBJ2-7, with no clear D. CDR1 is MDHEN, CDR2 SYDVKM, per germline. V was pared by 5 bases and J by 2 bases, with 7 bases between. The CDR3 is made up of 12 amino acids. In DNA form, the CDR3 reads TGTGCCAGCAGTCAATTCCCCTACGAGCAGTACTTC. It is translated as CASSQFPYEQYF.

The CDR3 here is CASSNEGAWGYGYTF. The CDR3 nucleotides read TGTGCCAGCAGTAACGAGGGGGCGTGGGGCTATGGCTACACCTTC. This chain connects TRBV6-1 to TRBJ1-2; TRBD1 matches 7 bases. The V gene's germline CDR1 is MNHNS and CDR2 SASEGT. The junction had 10 bases not matched to a gene; V was cut back by 5 bases and J by 4 bases. The CDR3 has 15 amino acids.

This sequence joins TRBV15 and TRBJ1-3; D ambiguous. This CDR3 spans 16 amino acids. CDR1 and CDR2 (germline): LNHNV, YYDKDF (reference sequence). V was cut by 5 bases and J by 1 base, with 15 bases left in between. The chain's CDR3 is CATSAPGPVSGNTIYF. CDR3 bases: TGTGCCACCAGCGCGCCGGGTCCTGTATCTGGAAACACCATATATTTT.

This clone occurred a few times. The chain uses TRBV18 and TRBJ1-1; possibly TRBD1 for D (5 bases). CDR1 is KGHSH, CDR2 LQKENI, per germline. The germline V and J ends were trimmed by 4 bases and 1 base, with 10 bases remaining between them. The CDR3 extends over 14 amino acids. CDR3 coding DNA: TGTGCCAGCTCACAGACAGAGTCGAACACTGAAGCTTTCTTT. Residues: CASSQTESNTEAFF.

The CDR3 loop is CASSPTTGKGQPQHF. The CDR3 DNA is TGTGCCAGCTCACCTACAACAGGGAAAGGTCAGCCCCAGCATTTT. The J gene is TRBJ1-5, the V gene TRBV18, with a tentative D call TRBD1 (6 bases). The germline V gene encodes CDR1 KGHSH and CDR2 LQKENI. With 3 bases removed from V and 6 bases from J, the gap between germline ends came to 15 bases. The CDR3 is 15 residues long.

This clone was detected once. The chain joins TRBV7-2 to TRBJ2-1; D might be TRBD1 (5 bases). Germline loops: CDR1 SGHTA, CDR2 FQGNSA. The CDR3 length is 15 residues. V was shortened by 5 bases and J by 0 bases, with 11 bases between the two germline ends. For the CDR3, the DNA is TGTGCCAGCAGCCCAGACAGAAGCTCCTACAATGAGCAGTTCTTC. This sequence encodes CASSPDRSSYNEQFF.

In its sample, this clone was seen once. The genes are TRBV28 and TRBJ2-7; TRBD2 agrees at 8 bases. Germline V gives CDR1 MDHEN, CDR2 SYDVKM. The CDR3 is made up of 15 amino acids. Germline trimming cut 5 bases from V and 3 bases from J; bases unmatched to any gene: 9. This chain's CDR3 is CASSAGTSLGYEQYF. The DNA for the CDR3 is TGTGCCAGCAGTGCCGGGACTAGTTTGGGCTACGAGCAGTACTTC.

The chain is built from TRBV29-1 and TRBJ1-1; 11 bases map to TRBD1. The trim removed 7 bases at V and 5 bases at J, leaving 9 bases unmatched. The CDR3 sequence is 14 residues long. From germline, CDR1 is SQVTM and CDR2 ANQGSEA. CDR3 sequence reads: CSAGTGGVGTEAFF. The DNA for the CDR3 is TGCAGCGCCGGGACAGGGGGAGTAGGGACTGAAGCTTTCTTT.

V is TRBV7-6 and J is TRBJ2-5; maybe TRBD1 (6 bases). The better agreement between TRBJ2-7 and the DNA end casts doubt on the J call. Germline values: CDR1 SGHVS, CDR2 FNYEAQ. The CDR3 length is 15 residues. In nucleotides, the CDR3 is TGTGCCAGCAGCTTAGAGGACAGCCGATCCTACGAGCAGTACTTC. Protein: CASSLEDSRSYEQYF.

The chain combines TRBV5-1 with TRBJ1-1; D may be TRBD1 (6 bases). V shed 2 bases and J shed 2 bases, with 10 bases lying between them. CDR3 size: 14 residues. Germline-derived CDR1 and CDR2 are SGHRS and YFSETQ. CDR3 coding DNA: TGCGCCAGCAGCTTCGTAGGGGGAAACACTGAAGCTTTCTTT. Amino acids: CASSFVGGNTEAFF. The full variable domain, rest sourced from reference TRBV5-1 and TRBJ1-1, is KAGVTQTPRYLIKTRGQQVTLSCSPISGHRSVSWYQQTPGQGLQFLFEYFSETQRNKGNFPGRFSGRQFSNSRSEMNVSTLELGDSALYLCASSFVGGNTEAFFGQGTRLTVV.

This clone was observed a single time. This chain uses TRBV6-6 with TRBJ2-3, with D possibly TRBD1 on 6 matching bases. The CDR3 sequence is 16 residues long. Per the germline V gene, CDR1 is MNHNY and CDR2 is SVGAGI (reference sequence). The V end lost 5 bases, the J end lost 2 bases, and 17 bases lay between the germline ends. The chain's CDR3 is CASSNRASVLTDTQYF. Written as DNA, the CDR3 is TGTGCCAGCAGTAACAGGGCCTCGGTCCTCACAGATACGCAGTATTTT.

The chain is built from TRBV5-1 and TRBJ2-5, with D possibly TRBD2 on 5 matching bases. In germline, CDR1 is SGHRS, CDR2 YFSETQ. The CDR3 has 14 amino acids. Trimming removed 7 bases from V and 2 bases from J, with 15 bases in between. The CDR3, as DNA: TGCGCCAGCCAAGACTTGACGGGACAAGAGACCCAGTACTTC. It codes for CASQDLTGQETQYF.

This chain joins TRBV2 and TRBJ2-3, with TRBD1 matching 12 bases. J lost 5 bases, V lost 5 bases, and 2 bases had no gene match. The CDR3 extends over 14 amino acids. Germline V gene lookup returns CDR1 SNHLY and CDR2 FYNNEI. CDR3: CASSRDRGRDTQYF. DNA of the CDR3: TGTGCCAGCAGTAGGGACAGGGGGCGAGATACGCAGTATTTT. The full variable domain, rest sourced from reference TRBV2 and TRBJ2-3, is EPEVTQTPSHQVTQMGQEVILRCVPISNHLYFYWYRQILGQKVEFLVSFYNNEISEKSEIFDDQFSVERPDGSNFTLKIRSTKLEDSAMYFCASSRDRGRDTQYFGPGTRLTVL.

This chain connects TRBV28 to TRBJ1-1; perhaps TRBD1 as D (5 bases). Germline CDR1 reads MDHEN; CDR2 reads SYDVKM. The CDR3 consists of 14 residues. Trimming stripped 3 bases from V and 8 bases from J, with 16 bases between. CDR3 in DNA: TGTGCCAGCAGTTTGCAAATCGGATACAGGGAAGCTTTCTTT. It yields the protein CASSLQIGYREAFF.

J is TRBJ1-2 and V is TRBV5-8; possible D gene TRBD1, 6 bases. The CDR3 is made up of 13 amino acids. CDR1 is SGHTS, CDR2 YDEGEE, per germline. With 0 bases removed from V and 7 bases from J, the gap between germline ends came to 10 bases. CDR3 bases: TGTGCCAGCAGCTTGGCCGGGGGGGCTGGCTACACCTTC. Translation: CASSLAGGAGYTF.

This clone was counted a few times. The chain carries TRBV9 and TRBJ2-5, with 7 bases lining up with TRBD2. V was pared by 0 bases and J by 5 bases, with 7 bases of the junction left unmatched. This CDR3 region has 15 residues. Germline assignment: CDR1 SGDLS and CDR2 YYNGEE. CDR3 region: CASSVGGSIWETQYF. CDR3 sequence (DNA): TGTGCCAGCAGCGTAGGCGGGAGTATTTGGGAGACCCAGTACTTC.